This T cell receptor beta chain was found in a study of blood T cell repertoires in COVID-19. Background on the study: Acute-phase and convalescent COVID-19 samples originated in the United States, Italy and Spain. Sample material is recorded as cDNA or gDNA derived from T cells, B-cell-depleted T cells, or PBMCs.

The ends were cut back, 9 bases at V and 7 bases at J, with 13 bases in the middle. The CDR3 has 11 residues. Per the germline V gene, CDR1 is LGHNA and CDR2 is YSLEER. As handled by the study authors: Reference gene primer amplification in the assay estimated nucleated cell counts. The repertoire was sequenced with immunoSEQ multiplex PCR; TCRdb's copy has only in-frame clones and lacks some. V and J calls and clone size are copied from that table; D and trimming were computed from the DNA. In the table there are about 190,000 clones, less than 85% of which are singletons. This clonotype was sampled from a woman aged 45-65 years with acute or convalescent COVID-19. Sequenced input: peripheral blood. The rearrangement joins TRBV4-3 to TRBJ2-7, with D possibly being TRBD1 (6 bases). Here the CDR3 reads CARDTGKEQYF. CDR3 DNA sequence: TGCGCCAGGGACACAGGGAAAGAGCAGTACTTC.